Ten or more counts support the clone carrying this T cell receptor beta chain. The antigen remains unidentified. The CDR3 covers 15 residues. Germline CDR1 and CDR2: DFQATT and SNEGSKA (reference sequence). Trimming took off 0 bases at V and 8 bases at J, with 14 bases between the two ends. TCR beta libraries were built with iRepertoire HTBI primers and Arm-PCR of CDR3 regions. In TCRdb, the multiplex PCR reads were re-called with MiXCR into one record per CDR3 protein. Seen here are roughly 500,000 distinct CDR3 sequences, around a fifth observed once, and the top ten hold about 6.6%. This entry belongs to a study of regulatory T cells in long-lasting Graves disease. Overall study: Graves' disease counted as persistent after over 5 years of antithyroid drugs with positive TSH receptor antibodies. General observations from the study: Persistent cases favored TRBV28, TRBJ1-2 and TRBJ2-5.

Noted time point: persistent/refractory GD, antithyroid drugs over 5 years with positive TRAb. PBMCs provided the RNA from which the TCR library was made. American Thyroid Association guidelines defined Graves' disease diagnosis. The patients included were those that came from an endocrinology department in Xi'an, China. This TCR was sampled from a female donor with Graves disease. This sample comprised peripheral blood mononuclear cells (PBMCs), obtained when the disease was refractory, from a patient treated with antithyroid drugs. The chain couples TRBV20-1 to TRBJ1-6, with a tentative D call TRBD1 (5 bases). CDR3 sequence reads: CSAREGARPYSPLHF. Written as DNA, the CDR3 is TGCAGTGCTAGAGAAGGGGCGCGGCCCTATTCACCCCTCCACTTT.